The 23 T cell receptor beta chains given below trace back to one sample, sequenced in a study of T cells in Graves' hyperthyroidism and ophthalmopathy. Researchers took RNA transcripts and amplified the TCR beta CDR3 regions from them. With the HTBI primer set, the TCR CDR3 went through a first round of RT-PCR. Via MiXCR, TCRdb re-called the multiplex PCR reads, giving one row per CDR3 protein. The profile covers a few hundred thousand distinct CDR3 sequences, with roughly 14% appearing a single time and approximately 7.4% taken by the ten largest. Sequenced material: blood. The receptor source for this set is a woman aged 30 to 39 with Graves' hyperthyroidism.

This clonotype has only a few counts. The chain employs TRBV7-9 and TRBJ2-1, with 9 bases that match TRBD2. Germline V gene data show CDR1 as SEHNR and CDR2 as FQNEAQ (reference sequence). V dropped 8 bases and J dropped 6; count of bases not matched to a gene: 8. The CDR3 is made up of 14 amino acids. Here the CDR3 reads CASRGVAGANEQFF. The CDR3 nucleotides read TGTGCCAGCCGGGGGGTAGCGGGAGCCAATGAGCAGTTCTTC.

Turning to this clonotype: Possible read error: a much larger clone is one base away. The chain employs TRBV6-1 and TRBJ2-1; 13 bases agree with TRBD2. The J call may be wrong; the DNA end is better matched by TRBJ2-7. The CDR3 runs 18 residues. Germline values: CDR1 MNHNS, CDR2 SASEGT. The CDR3 is CASSPSPGTSGTVNEQYF. The CDR3 nucleotides are TGTGCCAGCAGTCCGAGTCCCGGGACTAGCGGGACGGTTAATGAGCAGTACTTC.

The chain joins TRBV6-2 or TRBV6-3 to TRBJ2-1; 10 nucleotides match TRBD2. TRBJ2-7 matches the DNA end more closely, so the J call is doubtful. Germline V lookup: CDR1 MNHEY, CDR2 SVGEGT. The CDR3 runs 15 residues. CDR3 protein: CASSYSLAGDNEQYF. As DNA, the CDR3 is TGTGCCAGCAGTTACAGTCTAGCGGGAGACAATGAGCAGTACTTC.

This clonotype turned up a few times. The chain links TRBV2 to TRBJ2-3; D is undetermined. The germline V gene has CDR1 SNHLY and CDR2 FYNNEI. The V end was cut by 6 bases, the J end by 2 bases, with 12 bases between. The CDR3 is made up of 14 amino acids. The CDR3 nucleotides are TGTGCCAGCAGCGGGCGGAGATCCACAGATACGCAGTATTTT. This gives the protein CASSGRRSTDTQYF.

The V call is TRBV19, the J call TRBJ2-3; D is possibly TRBD1 (6 bases). Germline CDR1 is LNHDA and CDR2 is SQIVND (reference sequence). The CDR3 is 14 amino acids. Deletions cut 7 bases from V and 2 bases from J, with 13 bases between. The CDR3 reads CASKRDTNTDTQYF. The DNA of the CDR3 is TGTGCCAGTAAACGGGACACTAACACAGATACGCAGTATTTT.

This clonotype was counted between two and nine times. This chain uses TRBV30 with TRBJ1-3, with unresolved D. Germline V gives CDR1 GTSNPN, CDR2 SVGIG (reference sequence). The CDR3 consists of 14 residues. V was clipped by 0 bases and J by 4 bases, with 10 bases between them. In DNA form, the CDR3 reads TGTGCCTGGAGTGTGACCGGGTCCGGAAACACCATATATTTT. Protein sequence: CAWSVTGSGNTIYF.

This clonotype was observed many times. V gene TRBV27 combines with J gene TRBJ2-1, with 9 positions matching TRBD2. The CDR3 is 18 residues long. The germline V gene has CDR1 MNHEY and CDR2 SMNVEV (reference sequence). With 7 bases clipped from V and 8 bases from J, the junction kept 21 bases outside the gene matches. CDR3 sequence reads: CASNFGGHAGGPVDEQFF. In nucleotides, the CDR3 is TGTGCCAGCAACTTCGGGGGCCACGCGGGAGGGCCGGTGGATGAGCAGTTCTTC.

In its sample, this clonotype was seen a few times. The chain carries TRBV20-1 and TRBJ1-4; D is unresolved. The germline V and J ends were trimmed by 6 bases and 4 bases, with 18 bases remaining between them. Germline V gives CDR1 DFQATT, CDR2 SNEGSKA (reference sequence). CDR3 length equals 15 residues. CDR3 DNA: TGCAGTGCGGAGGGTCTCGGGCTTCTTAATGAAAAACTGTTTTTT. Its protein product is CSAEGLGLLNEKLFF.

This clonotype was seen a few times. The chain uses TRBV27 and TRBJ2-4; unclear D gene. The germline gives CDR1 MNHEY, CDR2 SMNVEV (reference sequence). Deletions cut 4 bases from V and 2 bases from J, with 12 bases between. The CDR3 extends over 15 amino acids. CDR3 in amino acids: CASSSRVSPKNIQYF. The CDR3 DNA sequence: TGTGCCAGCAGTTCCCGGGTTAGCCCCAAAAACATTCAGTACTTC.

This clonotype was seen a few times. CDR3 loop: CASSLSWGTYGYTF. CDR3 nucleotide sequence: TGTGCCAGCAGCTTAAGTTGGGGGACCTATGGCTACACCTTC. The V gene is TRBV11-2, the J gene TRBJ1-2; D is possibly TRBD1 (5 bases). V was pared by 2 bases and J by 4 bases, with 11 bases between. The CDR3 covers 14 residues. The V gene's germline CDR1 is SGHAT and CDR2 FQNNGV.

Ten or more counts support this clonotype. The chain links TRBV20-1 to TRBJ2-2, with unresolved D. V was pared by 4 bases and J by 1 base, with 13 bases between. This CDR3 has 15 residues. Per germline, CDR1 DFQATT and CDR2 SNEGSKA (reference sequence). The CDR3 here is CSAKPAFGNTGELFF. In DNA form, the CDR3 reads TGCAGTGCTAAGCCCGCGTTCGGGAACACCGGGGAGCTGTTTTTT.

This clonotype appeared a few times. The chain is built from TRBV20-1 and TRBJ2-1; possible D gene TRBD2, 7 bases. V lost 0 bases to trimming and J lost 4 bases, with 13 bases between them. The CDR3 has 15 residues. CDR1 is DFQATT and CDR2 is SNEGSKA in the germline V gene (reference sequence). This chain's CDR3 is CSAREWEGGYNEQFF. DNA of the CDR3: TGCAGTGCTAGAGAGTGGGAGGGGGGGTACAATGAGCAGTTCTTC.

This clonotype came up a few times. This chain connects TRBV27 to TRBJ2-7, with 9 positions matching TRBD1. CDR3 length: 14 amino acids. Germline trimming cut 6 bases from V and 3 bases from J; bases unmatched to any gene: 6. Germline CDR1 MNHEY, CDR2 SMNVEV (reference sequence). Here the CDR3 DNA reads TGTGCCAGCAGCCAGGGACAGGGACTCTACGAGCAGTACTTC. Translation gives CASSQGQGLYEQYF.

Turning to this clonotype: A much larger clone differs by one base, so this may be a read error. The chain recombines TRBV6-2 or TRBV6-3 with TRBJ1-2, with D perhaps TRBD1 (6 bases). Germline CDR1 and CDR2: MNHEY and SVGEGT. The CDR3 is made up of 12 amino acids. The CDR3 DNA reads as TGTGCCAGCAGTGACAGGAGATATGACTACACCTTC. This gives the protein CASSDRRYDYTF.

This clonotype was observed at least ten times. This chain joins TRBV5-1 and TRBJ1-1; tentative D call: TRBD1 (6 bases). Trimming took off 4 bases at V and 6 bases at J, with 13 bases between the two ends. Per germline, CDR1 SGHRS and CDR2 YFSETQ. This CDR3 has 13 amino acids. The CDR3 region is CASSAAGGPEAFF. The CDR3 DNA reads as TGCGCCAGCAGCGCGGCGGGGGGGCCTGAAGCTTTCTTT.

This clonotype has only a few counts. This chain connects TRBV5-1 to TRBJ2-3; the match to TRBD2 covers 8 bases. The J segment lost 6 bases and the V segment lost 2 bases, leaving 8 bases of the junction unmatched. The germline V gene encodes CDR1 SGHRS and CDR2 YFSETQ. The CDR3 consists of 15 residues. The chain's CDR3 is CASSLRVSGTDTQYF. The CDR3 coding sequence is TGCGCCAGCAGCTTAAGGGTTAGCGGGACGGATACGCAGTATTTT.

This clonotype was seen at least ten times. V gene TRBV7-2 combines with J gene TRBJ2-7, with D uncertain. Germline CDR1 is SGHTA and CDR2 is FQGNSA. The CDR3 runs 12 residues. The V end was cut by 4 bases, the J end by 3 bases, with 7 bases between. The CDR3 DNA reads as TGTGCCAGCAGCTCAGAGGTCTACGAGCAGTACTTC. Its protein is CASSSEVYEQYF. Looking up the rest from reference TRBV7-2 and TRBJ2-7 gives the full variable domain: GAGVSQSPSNKVTEKGKDVELRCDPISGHTALYWYRQSLGQGLEFLIYFQGNSAPDKSGLPSDRFSAERTGGSVSTLTIQRTQQEDSAVYLCASSSEVYEQYFGPGTRLTVT.

This clonotype has at least ten counts. V and J are TRBV2 and TRBJ2-1; D could derive from TRBD1 or TRBD2 (5 bases each). The CDR3 consists of 10 residues. The germline V gene encodes CDR1 SNHLY and CDR2 FYNNEI. V was clipped by 8 bases and J by 9 bases, with 8 bases between them. The CDR3 spells CASLGVEQFF. In DNA form, the CDR3 reads TGTGCCAGCCTGGGGGTTGAGCAGTTCTTC.

This clonotype appeared many times. The gene calls are TRBV28 and TRBJ1-5; D call uncertain. Trimming left V 7 bases short and J 3 bases short, with 7 bases between. The CDR3 extends over 12 amino acids. CDR1 is MDHEN, CDR2 SYDVKM, per germline. CDR3 sequence: CASTVVNQPQHF. DNA for the CDR3: TGTGCCAGCACTGTTGTCAATCAGCCCCAGCATTTT.

This clonotype was detected only a few times. The rearrangement links TRBV5-1 to TRBJ2-2; D ambiguous. V was trimmed by 3 bases and J by 4 bases, leaving 10 bases between them. The CDR3 contains 14 residues. Germline CDR1 SGHRS, CDR2 YFSETQ. The CDR3: CASSSALATGELFF. CDR3 sequence (DNA): TGCGCCAGCAGCTCAGCTTTGGCCACCGGGGAGCTGTTTTTT.

This clonotype turned up a few times. This rearrangement joins TRBV2 to TRBJ1-5; no clear D. V gave up 6 bases and J gave up 0 bases, with 9 bases separating them. The CDR3 runs 14 residues. Germline values: CDR1 SNHLY, CDR2 FYNNEI. The CDR3 nucleotides are TGTGCCAGCAGAGCAGAGTATAGCAATCAGCCCCAGCATTTT. It is translated as CASRAEYSNQPQHF.

This chain joins TRBV7-2 and TRBJ2-7; possible D gene TRBD1, 5 bases. Trimming left V 1 base short and J 4 bases short, with 11 bases between. Germline V gene sequence: CDR1 SGHTA, CDR2 FQGNSA. The CDR3 totals 14 residues. The CDR3 reads CASSLVGAAYEQYF. The CDR3 nucleotides are TGTGCCAGCAGCTTAGTTGGGGCGGCTTACGAGCAGTACTTC.

As regards this clonotype: The CDR3 carries no conserved terminal phenylalanine or tryptophan, so it likely arises from a read error. CDR3 amino acids: CASSVVGGSYNEQFS. In nucleotides, the CDR3 is TGTGCCAGCAGCGTAGTCGGCGGAAGCTACAATGAGCAGTTCTCC. The chain links TRBV9 to TRBJ2-1; D is uncertain. V gave up 0 bases and J gave up 3 bases, with 10 bases separating them. This CDR3 is 15 amino acids long. Germline V gene lookup returns CDR1 SGDLS and CDR2 YYNGEE.